This record looks at one TCR beta chain sequence and its context. Its antigen remains undetermined. Base qualities are missing; no much larger clone stands one base away. Receptor amplification or capture employed the immunoSEQ multiplex PCR assay. The immuneACCESS repertoire file appears here via TCRdb, limited to in-frame rearrangements. These files lack a portion of the clones; in checked studies, under half of the deficit traces to unresolved V genes, and the cause of the others is not known. For this sample there are 70,000 to 95,000 clones; just over 90% appear just once. The top ten clones comprise 0.92% of the sample. The sample originates from a study of control samples from healthy donors and cancer patients (dated by TCRdb to the early 2020s). The CDR3 spans 15 residues, from the cysteine through the phenylalanine. The DNA shown is the 45-base CDR3, in frame from base 1. Trimming takes 7 bases off V and 5 bases off J; junction bases not matched to a gene: 11. Taken from the germline V gene (reference sequence), the CDR1 and CDR2 loops are LNHDA and SQIVND.

This sequence uses TRBV19 and TRBJ2-7, with 10 bases in between that match TRBD2. This sequence originates from a woman aged 25 to 39 in good health. Sequenced input: blood. The CDR3 region: CASTPIAGGRNEQYF. The sequence in DNA is TGTGCCAGTACCCCAATAGCGGGAGGCCGGAACGAGCAGTACTTC.